The rows below give T cell receptor beta chains drawn from one sample of a study of regulatory T cells in long-lasting Graves disease. TCRdb recomputed calls from the multiplex PCR reads with MiXCR, one row per CDR3 protein. The table lists about 660,000 distinct CDR3 sequences, around 30% of them singletons. Sequenced material: peripheral blood mononuclear cells (PBMCs), taken when the disease was refractory, from a patient treated with antithyroid drugs. The receptors come from a female donor with Graves disease. The CDR3 runs from the conserved cysteine through the conserved F or W. Each record gives: J gene, clone size, V gene, D gene, CDR3 length, CDR3 protein, CDR3 DNA. The D gene is left open where the match is weak. Where a row states a size, it is once, few, many or the class of an expanded clone; other rows omit it.

j_call: TRBJ2-7; clone_size: -; v_call: TRBV5-1; d_call: -; cdr3_length: 13; cdr3_aa: CASSLMFSYEQYF; cdr3_nt: TGCGCCAGCAGCTTGATGTTCTCCTACGAGCAGTACTTC
j_call: TRBJ2-3; clone_size: -; v_call: TRBV10-3; d_call: -; cdr3_length: 14; cdr3_aa: CAISPVGQDATQYF; cdr3_nt: TGTGCCATCAGCCCAGTGGGCCAAGATGCTACGCAGTATTTT
j_call: TRBJ2-7; clone_size: few; v_call: TRBV3-1; d_call: TRBD1; cdr3_length: 16; cdr3_aa: CASSLSLGTGGYEQYF; cdr3_nt: TGTGCCAGCAGCCTAAGCCTAGGGACAGGGGGTTACGAGCAGTACTTC
j_call: TRBJ1-1; clone_size: many; v_call: TRBV18; d_call: -; cdr3_length: 14; cdr3_aa: CASSPPERGGKAFF; cdr3_nt: TGTGCCAGCTCACCACCGGAACGGGGGGGGAAAGCTTTCTTT
j_call: TRBJ1-5; clone_size: few; v_call: TRBV20-1; d_call: -; cdr3_length: 14; cdr3_aa: CSASPVSSNQPQHF; cdr3_nt: TGCAGTGCTAGCCCCGTGAGTAGCAATCAGCCCCAGCATTTT
j_call: TRBJ1-6; clone_size: -; v_call: TRBV6-1; d_call: -; cdr3_length: 13; cdr3_aa: CATLKTGSSPLHF; cdr3_nt: TGTGCCACCCTGAAGACTGGGAGTTCACCCCTCCACTTT
j_call: TRBJ1-3; clone_size: -; v_call: TRBV29-1; d_call: TRBD1; cdr3_length: 13; cdr3_aa: CSVGDRGGNTIYF; cdr3_nt: TGCAGCGTGGGGGACAGGGGCGGAAACACCATATATTTT
j_call: TRBJ1-1; clone_size: few; v_call: TRBV28; d_call: -; cdr3_length: 14; cdr3_aa: CASIVTGPNTEAFF; cdr3_nt: TGTGCCAGCATTGTAACAGGTCCTAACACTGAAGCTTTCTTT
j_call: TRBJ2-7; clone_size: few; v_call: TRBV19; d_call: TRBD1; cdr3_length: 14; cdr3_aa: CASIGRDRDFEQYF; cdr3_nt: TGTGCCAGTATCGGAAGGGACAGGGACTTCGAGCAGTACTTC
j_call: TRBJ2-7; clone_size: -; v_call: TRBV6-1; d_call: -; cdr3_length: 12; cdr3_aa: CASSRRSGEQYF; cdr3_nt: TGTGCCAGCAGTCGACGCTCAGGGGAGCAGTACTTC
j_call: TRBJ2-7; clone_size: many; v_call: TRBV18; d_call: -; cdr3_length: 13; cdr3_aa: CASSPGGSYEQYF; cdr3_nt: TGTGCCAGCAGCCCCGGGGGATCCTACGAGCAGTACTTC
j_call: TRBJ2-7; clone_size: few; v_call: TRBV29-1; d_call: TRBD2; cdr3_length: 13; cdr3_aa: CSVYVSAGGEQYF; cdr3_nt: TGCAGCGTCTATGTTAGTGCGGGAGGCGAGCAGTACTTC
j_call: TRBJ1-1; clone_size: few; v_call: TRBV29-1; d_call: -; cdr3_length: 13; cdr3_aa: CSVEQTGNTEAFF; cdr3_nt: TGCAGCGTTGAGCAAACAGGGAACACTGAAGCTTTCTTT
j_call: TRBJ1-2; clone_size: many; v_call: TRBV19; d_call: -; cdr3_length: 15; cdr3_aa: CASSFPGRTNYGYTF; cdr3_nt: TGTGCCAGCAGCTTCCCGGGACGGACTAACTATGGCTACACCTTC
j_call: TRBJ2-5; clone_size: many; v_call: TRBV30; d_call: -; cdr3_length: 14; cdr3_aa: CAWSEGGQSGTQYF; cdr3_nt: TGTGCCTGGAGTGAGGGCGGGCAATCGGGGACCCAGTACTTC
j_call: TRBJ2-1; clone_size: -; v_call: TRBV27; d_call: -; cdr3_length: 13; cdr3_aa: CASSLLGSNEQFF; cdr3_nt: TGTGCCAGCAGTTTATTGGGCAGCAATGAGCAGTTCTTC
j_call: TRBJ1-2; clone_size: -; v_call: TRBV4-1; d_call: -; cdr3_length: 13; cdr3_aa: CASSQDLVTKNTF; cdr3_nt: TGCGCCAGCAGCCAAGATCTTGTGACCAAAAACACCTTC
j_call: TRBJ2-7; clone_size: -; v_call: TRBV7-9; d_call: TRBD1; cdr3_length: 14; cdr3_aa: CASSYSGTGDEQYF; cdr3_nt: TGTGCCAGCAGCTATTCCGGGACAGGGGACGAGCAGTACTTC
j_call: TRBJ2-5; clone_size: -; v_call: TRBV6-1; d_call: TRBD1; cdr3_length: 16; cdr3_aa: CASSEVGTGRWETQYF; cdr3_nt: TGTGCCAGCAGTGAGGTCGGGACAGGGCGGTGGGAGACCCAGTACTTC
j_call: TRBJ1-5; clone_size: once; v_call: TRBV19; d_call: TRBD1; cdr3_length: 15; cdr3_aa: CASKQQGNSNQPQHF; cdr3_nt: TGTGCCAGTAAGCAACAGGGGAATAGCAATCAGCCCCAGCATTTT
j_call: TRBJ2-6; clone_size: -; v_call: TRBV27; d_call: -; cdr3_length: 16; cdr3_aa: CASSLLKSSGANVLTF; cdr3_nt: TGTGCCAGCAGTTTACTCAAGAGCTCTGGGGCCAACGTCCTGACTTTC
j_call: TRBJ1-1; clone_size: -; v_call: TRBV29-1; d_call: TRBD1; cdr3_length: 12; cdr3_aa: CTTGGINTEAFF; cdr3_nt: TGCACCACAGGGGGCATCAACACTGAAGCTTTCTTT